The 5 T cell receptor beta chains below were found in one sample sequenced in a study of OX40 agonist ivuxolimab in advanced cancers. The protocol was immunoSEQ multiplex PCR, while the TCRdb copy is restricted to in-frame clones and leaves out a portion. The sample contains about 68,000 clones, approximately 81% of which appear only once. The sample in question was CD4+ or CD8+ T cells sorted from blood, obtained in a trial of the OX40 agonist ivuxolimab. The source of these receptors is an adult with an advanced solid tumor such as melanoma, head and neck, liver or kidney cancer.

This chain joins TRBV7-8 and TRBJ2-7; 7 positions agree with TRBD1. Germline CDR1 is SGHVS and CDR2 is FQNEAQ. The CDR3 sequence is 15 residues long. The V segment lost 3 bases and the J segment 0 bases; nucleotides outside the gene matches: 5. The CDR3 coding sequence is TGTGCCAGCAGCTTTCCGGGACAGAGCTCCTACGAGCAGTACTTC. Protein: CASSFPGQSSYEQYF.

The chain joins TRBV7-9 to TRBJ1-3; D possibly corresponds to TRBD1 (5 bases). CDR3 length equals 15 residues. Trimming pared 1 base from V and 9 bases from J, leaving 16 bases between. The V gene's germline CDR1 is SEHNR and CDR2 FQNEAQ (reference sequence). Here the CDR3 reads CASSLVVALGGTIYF. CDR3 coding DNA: TGTGCCAGCAGCTTAGTAGTGGCCCTGGGGGGCACCATATATTTT.

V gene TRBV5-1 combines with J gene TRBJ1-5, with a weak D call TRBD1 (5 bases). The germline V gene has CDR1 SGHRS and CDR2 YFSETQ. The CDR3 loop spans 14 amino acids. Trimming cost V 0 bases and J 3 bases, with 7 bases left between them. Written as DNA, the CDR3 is TGCGCCAGCAGCTTGGGTGGGGCCAATCAGCCCCAGCATTTT. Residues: CASSLGGANQPQHF.

The DNA of the CDR3 is TGTGCCAGCAGCTTAGCCCTGAGCTACGAGCAGTACTTC. Translating it yields CASSLALSYEQYF. V usage is TRBV7-2 and J usage is TRBJ2-7; no clear D. Trimming shortened V by 0 bases and J by 3 bases, and 6 bases separated the two germline ends. The CDR3 runs to 13 residues. Germline-derived CDR1 and CDR2 are SGHTA and FQGNSA.

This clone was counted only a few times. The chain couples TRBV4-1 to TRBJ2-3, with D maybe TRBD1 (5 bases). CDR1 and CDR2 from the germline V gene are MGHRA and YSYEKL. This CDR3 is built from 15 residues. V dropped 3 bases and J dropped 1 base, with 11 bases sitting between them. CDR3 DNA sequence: TGCGCCAGCAGCCAGCAGGGTTCTGGCACAGATACGCAGTATTTT. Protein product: CASSQQGSGTDTQYF.